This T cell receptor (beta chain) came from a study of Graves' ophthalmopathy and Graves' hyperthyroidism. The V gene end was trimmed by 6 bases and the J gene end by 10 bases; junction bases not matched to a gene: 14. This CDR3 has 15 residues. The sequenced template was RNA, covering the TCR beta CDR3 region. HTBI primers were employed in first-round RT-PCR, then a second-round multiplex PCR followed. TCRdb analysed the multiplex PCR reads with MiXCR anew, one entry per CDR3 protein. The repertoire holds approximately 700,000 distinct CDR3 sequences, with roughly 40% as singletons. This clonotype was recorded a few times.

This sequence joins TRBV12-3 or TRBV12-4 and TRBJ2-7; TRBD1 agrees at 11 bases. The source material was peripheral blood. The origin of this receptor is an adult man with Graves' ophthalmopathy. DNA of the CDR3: TGTGCCAGCAGCCGAGGACAGGGGGCCTCTCTCCTCCAGTACTTC. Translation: CASSRGQGASLLQYF.